The next 3 T cell receptor beta chains were all read from a single sample in a study of blood T cell repertoires in COVID-19. Assay used: immunoSEQ multiplex PCR; TCRdb lists only in-frame clones, some missing. The sample gives more than 200,000 clones, under 85% of which show up once; 4% to 4.5% is in the top ten. Sequencing was carried out using peripheral blood. The receptors were gathered from a woman between 40 and 55 years old with active or convalescent COVID-19.

The chain joins TRBV19 to TRBJ1-5; D is unclear. CDR1 is LNHDA and CDR2 is SQIVND in the germline V gene (reference sequence). The ends were cut back, 7 bases at V and 9 bases at J, with 13 bases in the middle. This CDR3 has 12 residues. The CDR3 region is CASNDRDLPQHF. CDR3 bases: TGTGCCAGTAATGATCGGGATCTGCCCCAGCATTTT.

The V call is TRBV5-4, the J call TRBJ2-5, with D tentatively TRBD2 (6 bases). This CDR3 contains 11 residues. V was clipped by 5 bases and J by 11 bases, with 13 bases between them. Per the germline V gene, CDR1 is SGHNT and CDR2 is YYREEE (reference sequence). CDR3 bases: TGTGCCAGCAGGGAGGCGGGAAGGCAGTACTTC. This codes for CASREAGRQYF.

The V call is TRBV6-6, the J call TRBJ2-1; TRBD2 matches at 10 bases. The CDR3 extends over 15 amino acids. The V gene end was trimmed by 6 bases and the J gene end by 9 bases; junction bases not matched to a gene: 11. From germline, CDR1 is MNHNY and CDR2 SVGAGI (reference sequence). The CDR3 DNA reads TGTGCCAGCAGGCCCGGGACTAGCGCGCACCGTGAGCAGTTCTTC. It yields the protein CASRPGTSAHREQFF.